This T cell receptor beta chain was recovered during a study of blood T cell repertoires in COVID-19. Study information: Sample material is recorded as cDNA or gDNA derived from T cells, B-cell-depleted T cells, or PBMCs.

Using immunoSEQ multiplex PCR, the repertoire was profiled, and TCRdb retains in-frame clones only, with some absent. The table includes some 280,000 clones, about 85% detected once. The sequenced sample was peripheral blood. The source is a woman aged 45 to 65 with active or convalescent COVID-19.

As DNA, the CDR3 is TGTGCCTGGAGCCAACAGGGCGATCAGCCCCAGCATTTT. Translating it yields CAWSQQGDQPQHF. This sequence joins TRBV30 and TRBJ1-5; TRBD1 is a possible D gene (6 bases). The germline gives CDR1 GTSNPN, CDR2 SVGIG (reference sequence). The CDR3 sequence is 13 residues long. Trimming pared 3 bases from V and 5 bases from J, leaving 11 bases between.